The 5 T cell receptor beta chains listed next were all sequenced from one sample in a study of blood T cells in healthy people across ages. With a J-beta primer mix and a sample-barcoded 5' primer, a second PCR ran roughly 6 to 11 cycles. Each CDR3 protein is one row after TCRdb ran MiXCR on the 5' RACE reads. The sample consists of about 730,000 distinct CDR3 sequences, roughly 47% of them appearing once. Sequencing was done on a sample of blood. All receptors come from an older woman in good health.

This clonotype came up a few times. The chain recombines TRBV29-1 with TRBJ1-1; TRBD1 is a possible D gene (5 bases). V was shortened by 5 bases and J by 1 base, with 11 bases between the two germline ends. The CDR3 sequence is 13 residues long. Germline loops: CDR1 SQVTM, CDR2 ANQGSEA. The DNA for the CDR3 is TGCAGCGTTACAGGTCTTGGGAACACTGAAGCTTTCTTT. Translation: CSVTGLGNTEAFF.

The chain links TRBV7-3 to TRBJ2-3; D is perhaps TRBD2 (6 bases). V lost 3 bases to trimming and J lost 2 bases, with 15 bases between them. CDR3 length: 16 residues. From germline, CDR1 is SGHTA and CDR2 FQGTGA. The chain's CDR3 is CASSLLPGVVTDTQYF. CDR3 DNA sequence: TGTGCCAGCAGCTTGCTGCCGGGAGTCGTCACAGATACGCAGTATTTT.

DNA of the CDR3: TGTGCCAGCAGTCTTGGTGGACAGGGATTCCTAAGCTCCTACAATGAGCAGTTCTTC. It specifies CASSLGGQGFLSSYNEQFF. This chain uses TRBV28 with TRBJ2-1; TRBD1 agrees at 8 bases. After removal of 5 bases from V and 0 bases from J, the junction contained 15 bases not matched to a gene. This CDR3 is 19 amino acids long. Germline assignment: CDR1 MDHEN and CDR2 SYDVKM.

The V call is TRBV9, the J call TRBJ2-1, with 8 bases identical to TRBD2. Trimming at V came to 7 bases and at J to 5 bases, leaving 14 bases not matched to a gene. The germline CDR1 and CDR2 sequences are SGDLS and YYNGEE. CDR3 size: 16 residues. The CDR3 DNA sequence: TGTGCCAGCTCCGGGGGAACGGGAGGGGGTAACAATGAGCAGTTCTTC. This translates into CASSGGTGGGNNEQFF.

The gene calls are TRBV28 and TRBJ2-1, with 16 bases lining up with TRBD2. Germline V gives CDR1 MDHEN, CDR2 SYDVKM. This CDR3 contains 19 residues. Losses at the gene ends were 6 bases for V and 2 bases for J; bases not matched to a gene: 10. CDR3 residues: CASRRVSGTSGGAYNEQFF. CDR3 DNA: TGTGCCAGCAGAAGGGTATCCGGGACTAGCGGGGGGGCCTACAATGAGCAGTTCTTC. The variable domain in full, completed from reference TRBV28 and TRBJ2-1, reads DVKVTQSSRYLVKRTGEKVFLECVQDMDHENMFWYRQDPGLGLRLIYFSYDVKMKEKGDIPEGYSVSREKKERFSLILESASTNQTSMYLCASRRVSGTSGGAYNEQFFGPGTRLTVL.